This T cell receptor beta chain is drawn from a study of STAT3 mutations in large granular lymphocyte leukemia. Study as a whole: Canonical activating STAT3 mutations were detected in roughly half of the longitudinally sequenced T-LGLL patients.

Germline V gene lookup returns CDR1 MNHEY and CDR2 SVGAGI. This CDR3 is 15 amino acids long. After removal of 4 bases from V and 3 bases from J, the junction contained 6 bases not matched to a gene. Whole-study findings and limits: Every T-LGLL patient had at least one immunodominant TCRbeta clonotype. After therapy, about 35% of the 18 patients switched clonotypes, all new clones STAT3 wild type. In several patients, dominant TCR clone burden exceeded STAT3 mutant burden, suggesting STAT3 mutation arose secondarily.

Clones were read by immunoSEQ multiplex PCR, and TCRdb kept only the in-frame ones, dropping some. Of about 42,000 clones listed, roughly 81% are singletons. Worth noting for this clone: No antigen is known for it.

Sequenced: PBMCs. The clonotype originates from a human donor with T large granular lymphocyte leukemia. Some clones in this sample may be carry-over from other donors' samples. J is TRBJ1-2 and V is TRBV6-5; 9 bases agree with TRBD1. The CDR3 protein is CASSFTGGADYGYTF. CDR3 DNA sequence: TGTGCCAGCAGTTTCACAGGGGGCGCCGACTATGGCTACACCTTC.